The T cell receptor beta chain described here comes from a study of T cell repertoires in aging, cancer and after chemotherapy (dated by TCRdb to about 2019). About the full investigation: Six donor age groups were covered, ranging from 30 or younger up to 70 or older, and each group contained at least three individuals. Paired pre- and post-chemotherapy samples in the hematological group came from chronic lymphocytic leukemia patients treated with fludarabine- or bendamustine-based regimens. In total, the full dataset held about 9.5 million TCR reads. The study profiled peripheral blood TCR beta repertoires from healthy donors and cancer patients to examine immunoaging and T cell reconstitution after chemotherapy. The cohort comprised 200 to 250 cancer patients, 85 to 94 with hematological and fewer than 140 with solid cancers, plus 95 healthy donors as a reference group.

Using a mixed TRB-A/B primer pool, multiplex touch-down PCR amplified rearranged TRB sequences covering the V, D and J segments. Illumina adapters and sample indices were added to the amplicons in two consecutive PCR reactions performed with Phusion HS II polymerase. Amplicons were gel-purified using the NucleoSpin Gel and PCR Clean-up kit and were subsequently checked with Qubit and an Agilent 2100 Bioanalyzer. Sequencing of libraries was carried out on an Illumina MiSeq in 600-cycle, single-indexed, paired-end runs. In the original analysis: MiXCR versions 2.12 and 3.0.5 were used to process TRB sequences. Each unique CDR3 nucleotide sequence was treated as one clone, and only productive sequences with two or more reads were kept. The repertoire metrics were Shannon diversity, evenness, clonality (calculated as one minus evenness), and diversity profiles parameterized by alpha from 0 to 5. The IGoR algorithm was used to calculate generation probabilities of clones in the paired pre- and post-chemotherapy samples. TCRdb reworked the public reads: Q25 trimming with fastp, MiXCR clone assembly, productive beta chains retained. Rows with one shared CDR3 protein collapse into an entry with the most common genes and DNA. The V and J calls reflect TCRdb's pipeline rather than the authors' work. Within this sample are several thousand distinct CDR3 sequences, with 30% to 35% of them counted one time only. The ten largest clones take up more than 13% of the sample.

As a fraction of the sample, this clonotype is medium-sized (0.01 to 0.1%). Its cognate antigen has yet to be identified. It has no much larger one-base neighbor in the sample; base qualities were not kept. Summary of the overall study and its limitations: According to the authors, the repertoire data do not permit conclusions about immunological memory after chemotherapy. In healthy donors, the decline in TCR diversity with age was mainly due to loss of richness, whereas in cancer patients loss of evenness also played a role. Hematological cancer patients had lymphoid organ infiltration, which may itself impair thymic emigration or peripheral T cell expansion. Median generation probability increased over the chemotherapy interval in both cancer cohorts, suggesting repertoire reconstitution through rebound thymic output. Untreated patients with hematological or solid cancers showed significantly lower blood TCR diversity and higher clonality than age-matched healthy donors.

Trimming accounts for 7 bases at V and 5 bases at J, while the number of junction bases matched to no gene is 8. Reading from cysteine to phenylalanine, the CDR3 counts 16 amino acids. Of the read, only the CDR3 DNA is kept; its 48 bases are in frame from base 1. CDR1 MNHEY and CDR2 SVGAGI were looked up in the germline V gene. TCR beta rearrangements were amplified from genomic DNA isolated from peripheral blood, not from sorted cells or RNA. The clonotype originates from a human donor with a blood cancer. Sequencing was performed on blood. The V and J genes are TRBV6-5 and TRBJ2-3, with 14 middle bases fitting TRBD2. The DNA reads as follows: TGTGCCAGCATTCGTACCGGGACTAGCGGGGGAGATACGCAGTATTTT. Its product reads: CASIRTGTSGGDTQYF.